The 23 T cell receptor beta chains reported below all come from one sample, sequenced in a study of blood T cell repertoires in COVID-19. Data came from immunoSEQ multiplex PCR; TCRdb stores just in-frame clones and leaves some out. The table records hundreds of thousands of clones, about 85% of them present only once. What was sequenced was peripheral blood. These receptors were taken from a woman younger than 30 who had recovered from COVID-19.

This chain uses TRBV9 with TRBJ2-1; D gene ambiguous. From germline, CDR1 is SGDLS and CDR2 YYNGEE. Trimming took off 3 bases at V and 5 bases at J, with 9 bases between the two ends. The CDR3 extends over 13 amino acids. This CDR3 is CASSGGSNNEQFF. In nucleotides, the CDR3 is TGTGCCAGCAGCGGCGGTTCCAACAATGAGCAGTTCTTC.

This chain uses TRBV5-6 with TRBJ2-6, with no clear D. Trimming took 4 bases from V and 3 from J, leaving 8 bases between them. The CDR3 loop spans 14 amino acids. Germline V gene sequence: CDR1 SGHDT, CDR2 YYEEEE. The CDR3 DNA is TGTGCCAGCAGCCCGACTCTTGGGGCCAACGTCCTGACTTTC. Its translation is CASSPTLGANVLTF.

The chain combines TRBV9 with TRBJ1-1; possibly TRBD1 for D (5 bases). Germline values: CDR1 SGDLS, CDR2 YYNGEE. The CDR3 totals 15 residues. Trimming removed 4 bases from V and 2 bases from J, with 15 bases in between. DNA of the CDR3: TGTGCCAGCAGCCCCGACTGGACACTTAACACTGAAGCTTTCTTT. Encoded protein: CASSPDWTLNTEAFF.

This chain uses TRBV25-1 with TRBJ2-7, with D uncertain. CDR1 MGHDK and CDR2 SYGVNS come from the germline V gene. With 8 bases removed from V and 2 bases from J, the gap between germline ends came to 13 bases. There are 13 residues in the CDR3. The CDR3 here is CASSHRHPYEQYF. The CDR3 nucleotides read TGTGCCAGCTCGCACAGACATCCCTACGAGCAGTACTTC.

This clone was observed once. The same CDR3 arises from other DNA sequences in this sample as well. The rearrangement joins TRBV12-3 or TRBV12-4 to TRBJ1-3; D unresolved. Trimming removed 3 bases at V and 4 bases at J, with 4 bases between. The CDR3 loop spans 12 amino acids. CDR3 residues: CASSFGGNTIYF. The CDR3 DNA reads TGTGCCAGCAGTTTCGGGGGAAACACCATATATTTT.

The rearrangement joins TRBV18 to TRBJ1-2, with D possibly TRBD1 on 6 matching bases. The CDR3 is 15 amino acids. V was trimmed by 0 bases and J by 4 bases, leaving 12 bases between them. The germline gives CDR1 KGHSH, CDR2 LQKENI. This CDR3 reads CASSPPAGAVYGYTF. CDR3 nucleotide sequence: TGTGCCAGCTCACCACCAGCAGGGGCAGTCTATGGCTACACCTTC.

This chain uses TRBV4-2 with TRBJ1-5; TRBD1 matches at 9 bases. From germline, CDR1 is LGHNA and CDR2 YNFKEQ. The CDR3 has 15 residues. With 1 base clipped from V and 5 bases from J, the junction kept 3 bases outside the gene matches. The CDR3 loop reads CASSQGGTGYQPQHF. The CDR3 coding sequence is TGTGCCAGCAGCCAAGGGGGGACAGGGTATCAGCCCCAGCATTTT.

This clone has just one count. The chain links TRBV6-2 or TRBV6-3 to TRBJ2-7, with D hard to call. CDR1 is MNHEY, CDR2 SVGEGT, per germline. The CDR3 is 12 amino acids. The ends were cut back, 5 bases at V and 4 bases at J, with 9 bases in the middle. DNA of the CDR3: TGTGCCAGCAGTCCGACAATTTACGAGCAGTACTTC. Its protein product is CASSPTIYEQYF.

The J gene is TRBJ2-3, the V gene TRBV29-1, with 8 bases matching TRBD2. The trim removed 7 bases at V and 2 bases at J, leaving 5 bases unmatched. The CDR3 consists of 13 residues. CDR1 is SQVTM and CDR2 is ANQGSEA in the germline V gene. CDR3: CSAVAGFTDTQYF. The CDR3 DNA reads TGCAGCGCAGTAGCGGGATTCACAGATACGCAGTATTTT.

V gene TRBV5-1 combines with J gene TRBJ2-7; D possibly corresponds to TRBD1 (6 bases). This CDR3 spans 17 amino acids. V was clipped by 1 base and J by 1 base, with 18 bases between them. Germline V CDR1 and CDR2: SGHRS, YFSETQ. The CDR3 nucleotides are TGCGCCAGCAGCTTGACTATGAACAGGGAAATGTCCTACGAGCAGTACTTC. Amino acids: CASSLTMNREMSYEQYF.

This chain joins TRBV10-3 and TRBJ2-3, with D possibly being TRBD1 (5 bases). There are 13 residues in the CDR3. V gave up 6 bases and J gave up 5 bases, with 12 bases separating them. Germline CDR1 ENHRY, CDR2 SYGVKD. The chain's CDR3 is CAIREETVDTQYF. The CDR3 DNA reads TGTGCCATCAGGGAAGAGACAGTAGATACGCAGTATTTT.

The rearrangement joins TRBV21-1 to TRBJ1-2; the table's D call, TRBD1, was not checked against the DNA. TRBV21-1 counts as a pseudogene. CDR3 length: 11 residues. The CDR3 DNA reads as TGTGCCAGCCGACAGCGCTATGGCTACACCTTC. Translating it yields CASRQRYGYTF.

This clone was detected a few times. The DNA for the CDR3 is TGTGCCTGGAGTGTACAGGGGTCTCAGCCCCAGCATTTT. Its protein is CAWSVQGSQPQHF. This chain connects TRBV30 to TRBJ1-5; 7 bases are a match to TRBD1. V was clipped by 0 bases and J by 6 bases; unmatched bases: 2. The length of the CDR3 is 13 residues. The germline V gene encodes CDR1 GTSNPN and CDR2 SVGIG (reference sequence).

V and J are TRBV30 and TRBJ2-5; D is unclear. Trimming removed 1 base from V and 5 bases from J, with 11 bases in between. CDR1 GTSNPN and CDR2 SVGIG come from the germline V gene (reference sequence). The CDR3 is 13 amino acids. CDR3 DNA sequence: TGTGCCTGGAGTGGAGGAATACTTGAGACCCAGTACTTC. Its translation: CAWSGGILETQYF.

The rearrangement uses TRBV27 and TRBJ1-2, with TRBD1 matching 7 bases. Germline V lookup: CDR1 MNHEY, CDR2 SMNVEV (reference sequence). J gave up 3 bases and V 6 bases, and 4 bases lay outside the gene matches. This CDR3 is 13 amino acids long. This CDR3 is CASRRQGDYGYTF. DNA of the CDR3: TGTGCCAGCAGGAGACAGGGAGACTATGGCTACACCTTC.

The chain has TRBV5-1 and TRBJ1-2; 9 bases are a match to TRBD1. In germline, CDR1 is SGHRS, CDR2 YFSETQ. This CDR3 region has 14 residues. Unmatched junction bases numbered 7, after V lost 3 bases and J lost 7 bases. In DNA, the CDR3 is TGCGCCAGCAGCTCTGGGGCGGACAGGGGTGGCTACACCTTC. Amino acids: CASSSGADRGGYTF.

The J gene is TRBJ2-7, the V gene TRBV7-2; 9 bases are shared with TRBD1. Germline V lookup: CDR1 SGHTA, CDR2 FQGNSA. With V trimmed by 0 bases and J by 3 bases, 9 bases remained unmatched. The CDR3 consists of 17 residues. The CDR3 reads CASSLATGTGPVYEQYF. In DNA form, the CDR3 reads TGTGCCAGCAGCTTAGCCACCGGGACAGGGCCCGTCTACGAGCAGTACTTC.

The chain is built from TRBV4-2 and TRBJ1-5; D is possibly TRBD1 (5 bases). The V and J ends lost 0 bases and 2 bases respectively, with 11 bases between them. CDR1 LGHNA and CDR2 YNFKEQ come from the germline V gene. The CDR3 loop spans 16 amino acids. The DNA for the CDR3 is TGTGCCAGCAGCCAAGATCAGGTAGGGGGCAATCAGCCCCAGCATTTT. Encoded protein: CASSQDQVGGNQPQHF.

The genes are TRBV15 and TRBJ2-5, with 8 bases matching TRBD2. The junction had 4 bases not matched to a gene; V was cut back by 4 bases and J by 0 bases. This CDR3 comprises 15 residues. Germline lookup yields CDR1 LNHNV and CDR2 YYDKDF (reference sequence). CDR3 sequence (DNA): TGTGCCACCAGCACAGCGGGAGAGTACCAAGAGACCCAGTACTTC. It codes for CATSTAGEYQETQYF. Full variable domain (rest looked up from reference TRBV15 and TRBJ2-5): DAMVIQNPRYQVTQFGKPVTLSCSQTLNHNVMYWYQQKSSQAPKLLFHYYDKDFNNEADTPDNFQSRRPNTSFCFLDIRSPGLGDTAMYLCATSTAGEYQETQYFGPGTRLLVL.

The V gene is TRBV4-1, the J gene TRBJ2-7, with 7 bases lining up with TRBD2. The junction had 7 bases not matched to a gene; V was cut back by 0 bases and J by 2 bases. The germline V gene has CDR1 MGHRA and CDR2 YSYEKL. The CDR3 spans 16 residues. CDR3 DNA: TGCGCCAGCAGCCAAGAGCGCGGGAGTGCGACCTACGAGCAGTACTTC. This codes for CASSQERGSATYEQYF.

The chain links TRBV7-3 to TRBJ2-3, with D maybe TRBD1 (7 bases). In germline, CDR1 is SGHTA, CDR2 FQGTGA. Between the trimmed V and J ends, which lost 4 bases and 2 bases, there was a span of 16 bases. The CDR3 is 16 amino acids. The CDR3 DNA is TGTGCCAGCAGCTCCGGGGGACAGAGGGACACAGATACGCAGTATTTT. Amino acids: CASSSGGQRDTDTQYF.

This clone was seen more than once but under ten times. This chain joins TRBV25-1 and TRBJ2-2; D is perhaps TRBD2 (5 bases). The CDR3 contains 15 residues. The germline V gene encodes CDR1 MGHDK and CDR2 SYGVNS. V was trimmed by 1 base and J by 5 bases, leaving 11 bases between them. Written as DNA, the CDR3 is TGTGCCAGCAGTGAATCCCGGAGGAGGACCGGGGAGCTGTTTTTT. Translated: CASSESRRRTGELFF.

The gene calls are TRBV5-6 and TRBJ2-7; tentative D call: TRBD1 (6 bases). CDR1 SGHDT and CDR2 YYEEEE come from the germline V gene. CDR3 length: 15 amino acids. Trimming removed 4 bases at V and 5 bases at J, with 19 bases between. The CDR3 sequence: CASSPRDTRVNEQYF. CDR3 DNA sequence: TGTGCCAGCAGCCCACGGGACACAAGAGTGAACGAGCAGTACTTC.